The source of this TCR beta chain is a study of blood T cell repertoires in COVID-19. There are 15 residues in the CDR3. Germline V gene sequence: CDR1 SGHRS, CDR2 YFSETQ. V was pared by 0 bases and J by 4 bases, with 3 bases of the junction left unmatched. Under the authors' procedure: By means of reference gene primer amplification, nucleated cell counts were estimated. Profiled with immunoSEQ multiplex PCR; TCRdb holds only in-frame clones, not every one. The DNA gave D and trimming, while V, J and clone size come from that table. The data show roughly 150,000 clones, about 80% seen once. The sample consisted of peripheral blood. The sequence derives from a woman aged 80 or older with acute or convalescent COVID-19. The chain uses TRBV5-1 and TRBJ1-4; TRBD1 aligns across 7 bases. For the CDR3, the DNA is TGCGCCAGCAGCTTGGGAACAGGGGTTAATGAAAAACTGTTTTTT. Its translation is CASSLGTGVNEKLFF.